This T cell receptor beta chain was sequenced during a study of CD8 T cells in Susac syndrome. Broader study findings: As the study acknowledged, the number of individuals in its TCR sequencing and HLA analysis was relatively small.

CD8+ and CD4+ T cells taken from blood had their TCR beta sequenced. Purification of the CD8+ and CD4+ T cells relied on negative isolation, and TEMRA cells underwent FACS enrichment. Reverse transcription of 0.5 to 1 ug RNA was performed with random hexamers. Across 54 Vbeta and 13 Jbeta, TCR beta CDR3 was amplified with immunoSEQ multiplex PCR. TCRdb re-derived calls from the immunoSEQ multiplex PCR reads in MiXCR, one entry per CDR3 protein. The sample holds about 210,000 distinct CDR3 sequences; 95% are singletons and the top ten take roughly 0.1%. CDR1 is SGHTA, CDR2 FQGNSA, per germline. V lost 3 bases and J 2 bases, leaving 7 bases between the germline ends. The CDR3 spans 13 residues. Details on this clonotype: Antigen unknown.

The source is a human donor with multiple sclerosis. This chain joins TRBV7-2 and TRBJ2-5; D not resolved. The specimen was CD4+ T cells from PBMCs. CDR3 region: CASSFSRQETQYF. CDR3 in DNA: TGTGCCAGCAGCTTTTCCAGACAAGAGACCCAGTACTTC. Supplemented by reference TRBV7-2 and TRBJ2-5, the full variable domain reads GAGVSQSPSNKVTEKGKDVELRCDPISGHTALYWYRQSLGQGLEFLIYFQGNSAPDKSGLPSDRFSAERTGGSVSTLTIQRTQQEDSAVYLCASSFSRQETQYFGPGTRLLVL.